The 11 T cell receptor beta chains below come from one sample, sequenced in a study of T-cell memory formation after mild COVID-19. TCRdb re-called the 5' RACE reads with MiXCR, one entry per CDR3 protein. The sample shows nearly 200,000 distinct CDR3 sequences, roughly 18% of them seen only once. Sequenced input: PBMCs or a T cell subset sorted from them (not recorded which). These TCRs come from an adult woman who had mild COVID-19 (a few samples of this study predate the infection). Cell type and time point are not known.

The CDR3 nucleotides are TGTGCCAGCAGTTCTCTGGGGATAGCCAAAAACATTCAGTACTTC. Residues: CASSSLGIAKNIQYF. The chain links TRBV27 to TRBJ2-4; D not certain. Trimming cost V 4 bases and J 0 bases, with 10 bases left between them. From germline, CDR1 is MNHEY and CDR2 SMNVEV (reference sequence). The CDR3 contains 15 residues.

This clonotype was counted a few times. No DNA is shown, since the ends of the CDR3 on it are uncertain; the CDR3 is the one TCRdb lists. CDR3: CASSQVWPRQGGNEQFF. The rearrangement uses TRBV3-1 and TRBJ2-1; TRBD2, as called in the table, went unchecked against the DNA. Germline values: CDR1 LGHDT, CDR2 YNNKEL (reference sequence). Ends included, the CDR3 has 17 residues.

CDR3: CASSLGISTDTQYF. For the CDR3, the DNA is TGTGCCAGCAGCCTAGGGATATCCACAGATACGCAGTATTTT. The rearrangement joins TRBV11-2 to TRBJ2-3; unclear D gene. V shed 5 bases and J shed 2 bases, with 11 bases lying between them. Germline CDR1 reads SGHAT; CDR2 reads FQNNGV. The CDR3 runs to 14 residues.

The rearrangement links TRBV5-4 to TRBJ2-7; 8 nucleotides match TRBD1. The J segment lost 0 bases and the V segment lost 4 bases, leaving 3 bases of the junction unmatched. The germline gives CDR1 SGHNT, CDR2 YYREEE (reference sequence). The CDR3 runs to 14 residues. The CDR3 coding sequence is TGTGCCAGCAGCAGACAGGGGAGCTCCTACGAGCAGTACTTC. Translating gives CASSRQGSSYEQYF.

This chain joins TRBV5-1 and TRBJ1-2; 9 bases align to TRBD1. The CDR3 contains 15 residues. Germline V CDR1 and CDR2: SGHRS, YFSETQ. J gave up 4 bases and V 4 bases, and 8 bases lay outside the gene matches. The CDR3 is CASSQTGGTIYGYTF. Here the CDR3 DNA reads TGCGCCAGCAGCCAGACAGGGGGGACGATCTATGGCTACACCTTC. Filled out from reference TRBV5-1 and TRBJ1-2, the complete variable domain reads KAGVTQTPRYLIKTRGQQVTLSCSPISGHRSVSWYQQTPGQGLQFLFEYFSETQRNKGNFPGRFSGRQFSNSRSEMNVSTLELGDSALYLCASSQTGGTIYGYTFGSGTRLTVV.

The rearrangement uses TRBV5-1 and TRBJ1-4, with 9 bases aligning to TRBD1. V gave up 1 base and J gave up 5 bases; unmatched junction bases: 6. Looked up from germline, CDR1 is SGHRS and CDR2 is YFSETQ. CDR3 size: 16 residues. In nucleotides, the CDR3 is TGCGCCAGCAGCTTGCCTACCGGGACAGGGAATGAAAAACTGTTTTTT. This codes for CASSLPTGTGNEKLFF. The full variable domain, completed using reference TRBV5-1 and TRBJ1-4, is KAGVTQTPRYLIKTRGQQVTLSCSPISGHRSVSWYQQTPGQGLQFLFEYFSETQRNKGNFPGRFSGRQFSNSRSEMNVSTLELGDSALYLCASSLPTGTGNEKLFFGSGTQLSVL.

The rearrangement joins TRBV5-1 to TRBJ2-3, with a possible D match to TRBD2 (5 bases). Germline V CDR1 and CDR2: SGHRS, YFSETQ. V was pared by 0 bases and J by 5 bases, with 10 bases between. CDR3 size: 14 residues. The CDR3: CASSLVAGIDTQYF. CDR3 sequence (DNA): TGCGCCAGCAGCTTGGTGGCGGGTATAGATACGCAGTATTTT.

This chain connects TRBV7-9 to TRBJ2-5; D is uncertain. V dropped 5 bases and J dropped 2 bases, with 12 bases sitting between them. The CDR3 has 14 amino acids. CDR1 is SEHNR, CDR2 FQNEAQ, per germline (reference sequence). The CDR3 sequence: CASSLRPPQETQYF. CDR3 in DNA: TGTGCCAGCAGCCTCAGGCCTCCTCAAGAGACCCAGTACTTC.

There are many counts of this clonotype. V is TRBV7-2 and J is TRBJ1-1, with D tentatively TRBD1 (5 bases). Trimming took 2 bases from V and 11 from J, leaving 12 bases between them. CDR1 and CDR2 from the germline V gene are SGHTA and FQGNSA. The CDR3 is 12 residues long. Here the CDR3 reads CASSLQGRQAFF. The CDR3 DNA reads TGTGCCAGCAGCTTACAGGGCCGCCAGGCTTTCTTT.

The chain is built from TRBV12-3 or TRBV12-4 and TRBJ1-3, with D tentatively TRBD1 (5 bases). The CDR3 covers 15 residues. The V end was cut by 5 bases, the J end by 0 bases, with 11 bases between. CDR3 in DNA: TGTGCCAGCAGTGGGGGGATATCCTCTGGAAACACCATATATTTT. Encoded protein: CASSGGISSGNTIYF.

V is TRBV29-1 and J is TRBJ2-6; 10 bases align to TRBD2. Losses at the gene ends were 5 bases for V and 0 bases for J; bases not matched to a gene: 7. The germline CDR1 and CDR2 sequences are SQVTM and ANQGSEA. This CDR3 has 17 residues. The CDR3 DNA follows: TGCAGCGTTCAGTCTAGCGGGAGACTCTCTGGGGCCAACGTCCTGACTTTC. Amino acids: CSVQSSGRLSGANVLTF. The complete variable domain, with remaining parts taken from reference TRBV29-1 and TRBJ2-6, reads SAVISQKPSRDICQRGTSLTIQCQVDSQVTMMFWYRQQPGQSLTLIATANQGSEATYESGFVIDKFPISRPNLTFSTLTVSNMSPEDSSIYLCSVQSSGRLSGANVLTFGAGSRLTVL.